This paragraph reports one TCR beta chain. No antigen is known for it. Every sample gave at least 6 micrograms of total RNA when it was extracted. Next came a second PCR, run for about 6 to 11 cycles, which used a sample-barcoded 5' primer along with a J-beta primer mix. All cDNA molecules were each tagged by a template-switch adaptor with 12 random nucleotides. Individual samples furnished no less than 2.5 million CDR3-containing paired-end reads apiece. TCRdb re-derived calls from the 5' RACE reads in MiXCR, one entry per CDR3 protein. The table has around 1,700,000 distinct CDR3 sequences, 28% seen once. The data derive from a study of blood T cells in healthy people across ages. General study results and limits: Higher naive T cell percentage went strongly together with higher TCR beta diversity.

This receptor was obtained from a young woman in good health. The sample comprised blood.

The DNA for the CDR3 is TGTGCCAGCAGCTCAAGGACAGGGGTCGCAAATGAGCAGTTCTTC. This translates into CASSSRTGVANEQFF. V and J are TRBV7-2 and TRBJ2-1; TRBD1 matches at 9 bases. J was trimmed by 7 bases and V by 4 bases; bases with no gene match: 8. From germline, CDR1 is SGHTA and CDR2 FQGNSA. The CDR3 length is 15 residues.